The clone carrying this TCR beta chain came up many times. TCRdb re-called the 5' RACE reads through MiXCR, storing one row per CDR3 protein. This sample has around 680,000 distinct CDR3 sequences, with under 9% found just once. The data originate from a study of identical twins. This sample also belongs to another study, concerning yellow fever vaccine responses in identical twins. That work contributes: In identical twins, vaccine T cell responses appeared partly shared and partly individual.

The specimen was PBMCs. This receptor was obtained from a woman under 30 in good health.

DNA of the CDR3: TGTGCCAGCAGCTTCCCGGGACAGCCCTTACTTGGCGCTGAAGCTTTCTTT. It is translated as CASSFPGQPLLGAEAFF. The chain has TRBV7-2 and TRBJ1-1, with 7 positions matching TRBD1. This CDR3 has 17 residues. Germline V lookup: CDR1 SGHTA, CDR2 FQGNSA. After removal of 3 bases from V and 6 bases from J, the junction contained 16 bases not matched to a gene.